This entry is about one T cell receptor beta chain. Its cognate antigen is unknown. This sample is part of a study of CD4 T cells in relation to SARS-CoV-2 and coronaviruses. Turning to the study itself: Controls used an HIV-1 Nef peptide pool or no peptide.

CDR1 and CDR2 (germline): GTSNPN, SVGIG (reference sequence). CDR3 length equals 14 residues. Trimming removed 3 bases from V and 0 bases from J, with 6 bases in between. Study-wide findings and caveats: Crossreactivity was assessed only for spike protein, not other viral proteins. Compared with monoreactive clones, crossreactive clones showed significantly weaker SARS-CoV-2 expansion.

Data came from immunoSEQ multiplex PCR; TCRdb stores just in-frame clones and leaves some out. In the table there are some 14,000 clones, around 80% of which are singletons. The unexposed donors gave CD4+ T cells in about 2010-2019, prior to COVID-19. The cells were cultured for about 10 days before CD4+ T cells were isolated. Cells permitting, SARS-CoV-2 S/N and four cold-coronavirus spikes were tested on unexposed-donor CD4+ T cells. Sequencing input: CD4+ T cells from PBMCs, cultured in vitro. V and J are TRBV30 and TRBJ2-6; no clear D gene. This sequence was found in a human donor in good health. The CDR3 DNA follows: TGTGCCTGGAGGGCGTCCTCTGGGGCCAACGTCCTGACTTTC. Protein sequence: CAWRASSGANVLTF.